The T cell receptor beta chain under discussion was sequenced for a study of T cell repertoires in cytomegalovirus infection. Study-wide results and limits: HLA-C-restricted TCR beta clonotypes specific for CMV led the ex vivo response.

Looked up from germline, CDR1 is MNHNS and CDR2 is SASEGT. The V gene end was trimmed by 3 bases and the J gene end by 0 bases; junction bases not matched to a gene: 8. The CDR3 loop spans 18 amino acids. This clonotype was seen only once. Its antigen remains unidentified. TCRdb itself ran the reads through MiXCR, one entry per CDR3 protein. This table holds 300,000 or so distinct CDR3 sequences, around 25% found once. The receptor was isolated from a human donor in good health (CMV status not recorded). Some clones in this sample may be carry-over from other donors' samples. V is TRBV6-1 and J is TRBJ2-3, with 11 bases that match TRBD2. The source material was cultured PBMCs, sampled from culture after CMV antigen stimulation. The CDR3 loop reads CASSEVRLAGRSTDTQYF. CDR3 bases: TGTGCCAGCAGTGAGGTCAGACTAGCGGGAAGAAGCACAGATACGCAGTATTTT.